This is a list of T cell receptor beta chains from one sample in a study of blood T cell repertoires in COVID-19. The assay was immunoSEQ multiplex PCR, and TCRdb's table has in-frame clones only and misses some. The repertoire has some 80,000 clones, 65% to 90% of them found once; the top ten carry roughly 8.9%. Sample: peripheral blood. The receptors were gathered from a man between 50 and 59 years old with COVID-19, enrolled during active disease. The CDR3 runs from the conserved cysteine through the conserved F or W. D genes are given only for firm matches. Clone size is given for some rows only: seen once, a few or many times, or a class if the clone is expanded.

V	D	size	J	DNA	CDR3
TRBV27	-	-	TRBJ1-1	TGTGCCAGCAGCCACGGCGGGGGAAACACTGAAGCTTTCTTT	CASSHGGGNTEAFF
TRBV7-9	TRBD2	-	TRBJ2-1	TGTGCCAGCAGCGGTTACGGACTAGCGGGAGGAGGCCATGAGCAGTTCTTC	CASSGYGLAGGGHEQFF
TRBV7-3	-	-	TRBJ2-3	TGTGCCAGCAGCGCAAGCGGGTTTAGCACAGATACGCAGTATTTT	CASSASGFSTDTQYF
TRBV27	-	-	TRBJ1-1	TGTGCCAGCAGCATCGACAGGAACACTGAAGCTTTCTTT	CASSIDRNTEAFF
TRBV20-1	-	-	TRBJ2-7	TGCAGTGCTTTCTCTTCCTACGAGCAGTACTTC	CSAFSSYEQYF
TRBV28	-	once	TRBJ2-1	TGTGCCAGCAGCCCGTGGGGAGATTCGTACAATGAGCAGTTCTTC	CASSPWGDSYNEQFF
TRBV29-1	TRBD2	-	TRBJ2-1	TGCAGCGTGGCCCTTGGGGCGGGAGAATTCAATGAGCAGTTCTTC	CSVALGAGEFNEQFF
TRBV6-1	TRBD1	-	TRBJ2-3	TGTGCCAGCAGTGAAGCAACTTCCGGGACAGGAGTCACAGATACGCAGTATTTT	CASSEATSGTGVTDTQYF
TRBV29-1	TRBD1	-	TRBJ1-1	TGCAGCGTTGACGGGACAGGGAGAAGGACTGAAGCTTTCTTT	CSVDGTGRRTEAFF
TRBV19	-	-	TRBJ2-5	TGTGCCAGTAGTATAAGACAGAGAGAGACCCAGTACTTC	CASSIRQRETQYF
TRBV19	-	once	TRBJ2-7	TGTGCCAGTAAAGGCAGGGGAAGCTCCTACGAGCAGTACTTC	CASKGRGSSYEQYF
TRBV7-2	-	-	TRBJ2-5	TGTGCCAGCAGCTTAGCCCCGGCGGTCCAAGAGACCCAGTACTTC	CASSLAPAVQETQYF
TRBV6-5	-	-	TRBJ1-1	TGTGCCAGCAGTAAAACCCCCCTGACAGGTCCTGAAGCTTTCTTT	CASSKTPLTGPEAFF
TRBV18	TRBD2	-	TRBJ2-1	TGTGCCAGCTCAGGACGACTAGCGGGAGGGAATGAGCAGTTCTTC	CASSGRLAGGNEQFF
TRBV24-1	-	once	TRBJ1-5	TGTGCCACCAGTGATCCCGGCGGGGTGAATCAGCCCCAGCATTTT	CATSDPGGVNQPQHF
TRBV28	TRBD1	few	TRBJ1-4	TGTGCCAGCAGTTGGACAGGCAAAAATGAAAAACTGTTTTTT	CASSWTGKNEKLFF
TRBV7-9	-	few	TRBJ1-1	TGTGCCAGCAGCTTCGGACACCTGAACACTGAAGCTTTCTTT	CASSFGHLNTEAFF
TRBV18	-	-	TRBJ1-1	TGTGCCAGCCAATTGGGCACGACCACTGAAGCTTTCTTT	CASQLGTTTEAFF
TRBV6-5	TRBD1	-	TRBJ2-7	TGTGCCAGCCGCACGGGACAGAGTTCCTACGAGCAGTACTTC	CASRTGQSSYEQYF
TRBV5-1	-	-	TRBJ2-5	TGCGCCAGCAGCCCCAGTGACTGGAGACAAGAGACCCAGTACTTC	CASSPSDWRQETQYF
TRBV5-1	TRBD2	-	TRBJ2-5	TGCGCCAGCGGGGTTAGCGGGCGGGGAGAGACCCAGTACTTC	CASGVSGRGETQYF
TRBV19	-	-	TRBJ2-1	TGTGCCAGTAGGAGGGGTGGCGGGATAGTTAATGAGCAGTTCTTC	CASRRGGGIVNEQFF
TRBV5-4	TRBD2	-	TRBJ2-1	TGTGCCAGCAGCTTGCAGCGGGAGGGGGCGATTAGTTCCTACAATGAGCAGTTCTTC	CASSLQREGAISSYNEQFF
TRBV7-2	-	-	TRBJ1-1	TGTGCCAGCAGCTCCTGGGGGGTGAACACTGAAGCTTTCTTT	CASSSWGVNTEAFF
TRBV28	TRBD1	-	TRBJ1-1	TGTGCCAGCATACCTAAACAGGGGTGGACTGAAGCTTTCTTT	CASIPKQGWTEAFF
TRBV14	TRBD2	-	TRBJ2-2	TGTGCCAGCAGCCAAGCAGCGGGAGCGTCCGGGGAGCTGTTTTTT	CASSQAAGASGELFF
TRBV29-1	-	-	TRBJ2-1	TGCACTTATGGAGGGGGGGTCAATGAGCAGTTCTTC	CTYGGGVNEQFF
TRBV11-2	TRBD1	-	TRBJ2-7	TGTGCCAGCAGCCTCGAACCACAGGGGACCCACGAGCAGTACTTC	CASSLEPQGTHEQYF
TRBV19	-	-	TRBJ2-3	TGTGCCAGTAGTCCCGGTAGCACAGATACGCAGTATTTT	CASSPGSTDTQYF
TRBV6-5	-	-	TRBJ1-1	TGTGCCAGCAGTCGCGGTCCTGAAGCTTTCTTT	CASSRGPEAFF
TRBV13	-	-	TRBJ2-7	TGTGCCAGCAGCCACCTAGGACAGCCGACCTACGAGCAGTACTTC	CASSHLGQPTYEQYF
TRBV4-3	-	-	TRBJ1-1	TGCGCCAGCAGCCACCTAGACCTTGAAGCTTTCTTT	CASSHLDLEAFF
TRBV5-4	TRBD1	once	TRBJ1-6	TGTGCCAGCAGTCAGGACAGGGATAATTCACCCCTCCACTTT	CASSQDRDNSPLHF
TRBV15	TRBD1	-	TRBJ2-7	TGTGCCACCAGCAGAGAGAAGACAGGGTTTTTTTCCTACGAGCAGTACTTC	CATSREKTGFFSYEQYF
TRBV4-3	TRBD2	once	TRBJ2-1	TGCGCCAGCAGCCAAGAACTCGGACTAGCCGGTGAGCAGTTCTTC	CASSQELGLAGEQFF
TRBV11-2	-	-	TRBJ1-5	TGTGCCAGTAGCCCAACTAATCAGCCCCAGCATTTT	CASSPTNQPQHF